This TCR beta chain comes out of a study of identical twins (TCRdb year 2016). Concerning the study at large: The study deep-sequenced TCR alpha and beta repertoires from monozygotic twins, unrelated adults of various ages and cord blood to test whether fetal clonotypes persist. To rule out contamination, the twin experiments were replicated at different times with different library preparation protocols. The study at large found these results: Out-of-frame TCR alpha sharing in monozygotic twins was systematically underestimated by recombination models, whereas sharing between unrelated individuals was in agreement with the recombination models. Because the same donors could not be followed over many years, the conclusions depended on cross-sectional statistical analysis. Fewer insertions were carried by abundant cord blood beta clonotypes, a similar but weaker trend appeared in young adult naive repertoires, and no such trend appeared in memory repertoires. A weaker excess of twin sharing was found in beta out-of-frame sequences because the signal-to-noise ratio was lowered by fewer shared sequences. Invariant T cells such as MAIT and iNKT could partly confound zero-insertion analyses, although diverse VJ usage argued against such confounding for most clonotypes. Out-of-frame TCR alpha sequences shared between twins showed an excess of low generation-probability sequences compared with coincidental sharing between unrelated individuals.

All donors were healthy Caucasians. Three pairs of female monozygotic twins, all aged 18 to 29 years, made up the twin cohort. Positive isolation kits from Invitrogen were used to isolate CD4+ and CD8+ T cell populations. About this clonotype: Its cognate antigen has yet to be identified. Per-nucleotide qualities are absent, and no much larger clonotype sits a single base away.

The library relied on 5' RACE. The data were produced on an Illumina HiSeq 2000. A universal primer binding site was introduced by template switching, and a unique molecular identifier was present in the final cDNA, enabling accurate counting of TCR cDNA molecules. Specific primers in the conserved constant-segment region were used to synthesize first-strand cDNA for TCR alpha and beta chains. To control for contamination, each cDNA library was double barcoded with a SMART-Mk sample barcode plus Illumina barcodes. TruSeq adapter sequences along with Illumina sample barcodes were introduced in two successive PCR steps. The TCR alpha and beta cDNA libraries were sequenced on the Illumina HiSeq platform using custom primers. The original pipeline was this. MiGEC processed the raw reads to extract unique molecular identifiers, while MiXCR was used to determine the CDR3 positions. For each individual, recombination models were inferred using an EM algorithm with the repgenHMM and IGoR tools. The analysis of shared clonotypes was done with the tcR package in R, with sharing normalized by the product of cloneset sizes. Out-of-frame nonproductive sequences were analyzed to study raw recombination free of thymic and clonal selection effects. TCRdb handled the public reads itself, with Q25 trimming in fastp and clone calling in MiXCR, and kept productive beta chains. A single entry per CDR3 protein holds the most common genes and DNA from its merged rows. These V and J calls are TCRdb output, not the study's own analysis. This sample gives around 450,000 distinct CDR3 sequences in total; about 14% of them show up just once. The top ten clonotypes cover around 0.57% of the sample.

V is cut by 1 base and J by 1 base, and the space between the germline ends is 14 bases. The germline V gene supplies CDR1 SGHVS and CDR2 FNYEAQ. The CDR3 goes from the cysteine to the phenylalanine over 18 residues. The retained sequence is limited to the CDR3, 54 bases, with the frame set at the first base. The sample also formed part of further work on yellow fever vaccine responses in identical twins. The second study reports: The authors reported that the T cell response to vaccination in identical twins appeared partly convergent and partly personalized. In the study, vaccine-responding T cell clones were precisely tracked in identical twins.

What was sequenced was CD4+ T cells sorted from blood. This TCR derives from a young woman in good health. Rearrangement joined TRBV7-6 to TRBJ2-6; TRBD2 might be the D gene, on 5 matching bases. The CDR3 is CASSLGVGVTSGANVLTF. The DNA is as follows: TGTGCCAGCAGCTTAGGGGTCGGGGTGACATCTGGGGCCAACGTCCTGACTTTC.